A selection of T cell receptor beta chains follows, all from one sample in a study of beta chain features in type 1 diabetes. TCRdb's copy holds only in-frame clones and misses some; the assay was immunoSEQ multiplex PCR. This sample has over 150,000 clones, with approximately 10% found just once. The sequenced material came from central memory CD4+ T cells from blood. Every receptor here comes from a man in his thirties or forties with type 1 diabetes. The CDR3 runs from the conserved cysteine through the conserved F or W. The order of the fields is CDR3 DNA, CDR3 protein, clone size, J gene, D gene, V gene. D genes are given only for firm matches. Expanded clones are given a class, and other clones once, few, many or no size at all.

CDR3nt: TGTGCCAGCTCACCAGGAAATAGCGGGAGGGTTAATGAGCAGTTCTTC
CDR3aa: CASSPGNSGRVNEQFF
abundance: few
j_gene: TRBJ2-1
d_gene: TRBD2
v_gene: TRBV18

CDR3nt: TGTGCCAGCAGCTTGGACAGAACCTATGGCTACACCTTC
CDR3aa: CASSLDRTYGYTF
abundance: NA
j_gene: TRBJ1-2
d_gene: NA
v_gene: TRBV5-6

CDR3nt: TGCGCCAGCAGCTTTTGGACTTCCCAAGAGACCCAGTACTTC
CDR3aa: CASSFWTSQETQYF
abundance: few
j_gene: TRBJ2-5
d_gene: NA
v_gene: TRBV5-1

CDR3nt: TGTGCCAGCACCCCGAAAATGGACAGCACTAGCACAGATACGCAGTATTTT
CDR3aa: CASTPKMDSTSTDTQYF
abundance: few
j_gene: TRBJ2-3
d_gene: NA
v_gene: TRBV7-2

CDR3nt: TGCGCCAGCAGCTTGGACGAAACAAACACTGAAGCTTTCTTT
CDR3aa: CASSLDETNTEAFF
abundance: NA
j_gene: TRBJ1-1
d_gene: NA
v_gene: TRBV5-1

CDR3nt: TGCGCCAGCAGCTTGGCTCCGTCTGGAGGCAATGAAAAACTGTTTTTT
CDR3aa: CASSLAPSGGNEKLFF
abundance: NA
j_gene: TRBJ1-4
d_gene: NA
v_gene: TRBV5-1

CDR3nt: TGTGCCAGCAGTTTACTCAGCGGGAGGTACTACAATGAGCAGTTCTTC
CDR3aa: CASSLLSGRYYNEQFF
abundance: few
j_gene: TRBJ2-1
d_gene: TRBD2
v_gene: TRBV28

CDR3nt: TGTGCCAGTAGTATTCAGGGGTTCACTGAAGCTTTCTTT
CDR3aa: CASSIQGFTEAFF
abundance: NA
j_gene: TRBJ1-1
d_gene: NA
v_gene: TRBV19

CDR3nt: TGTGCCAGCAGTTATGGCTTAGCCAAAAACATTCAGTACTTC
CDR3aa: CASSYGLAKNIQYF
abundance: few
j_gene: TRBJ2-4
d_gene: NA
v_gene: TRBV6-5

CDR3nt: TGTGCCATCAGAACTACGACAGGGAAGAGCGGGGAAGCTTTCTTT
CDR3aa: CAIRTTTGKSGEAFF
abundance: NA
j_gene: TRBJ1-1
d_gene: TRBD1
v_gene: TRBV10-3